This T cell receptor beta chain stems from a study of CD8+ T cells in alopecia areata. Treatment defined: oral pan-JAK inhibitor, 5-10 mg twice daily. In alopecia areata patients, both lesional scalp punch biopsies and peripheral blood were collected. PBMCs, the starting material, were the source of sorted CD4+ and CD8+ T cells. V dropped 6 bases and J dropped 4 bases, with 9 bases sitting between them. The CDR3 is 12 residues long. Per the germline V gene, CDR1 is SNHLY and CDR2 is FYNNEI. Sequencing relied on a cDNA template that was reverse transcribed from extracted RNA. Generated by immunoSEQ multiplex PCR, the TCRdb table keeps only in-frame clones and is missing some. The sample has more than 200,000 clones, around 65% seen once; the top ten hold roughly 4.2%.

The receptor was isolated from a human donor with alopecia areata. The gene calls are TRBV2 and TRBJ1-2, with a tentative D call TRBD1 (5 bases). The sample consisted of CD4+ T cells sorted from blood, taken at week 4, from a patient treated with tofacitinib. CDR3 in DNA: TGTGCCAGCAGCCGAGACAGCTATGGCTACACCTTC. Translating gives CASSRDSYGYTF.